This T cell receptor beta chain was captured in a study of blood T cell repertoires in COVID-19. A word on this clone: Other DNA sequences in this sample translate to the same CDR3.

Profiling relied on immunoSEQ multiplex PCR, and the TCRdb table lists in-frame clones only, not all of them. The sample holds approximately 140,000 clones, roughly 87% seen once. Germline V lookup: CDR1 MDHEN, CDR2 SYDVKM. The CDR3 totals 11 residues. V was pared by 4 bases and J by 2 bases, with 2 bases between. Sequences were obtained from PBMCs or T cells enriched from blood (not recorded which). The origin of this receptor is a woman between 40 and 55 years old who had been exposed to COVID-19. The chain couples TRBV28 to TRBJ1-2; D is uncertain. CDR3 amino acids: CASSSNYGYTF. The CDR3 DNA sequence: TGTGCCAGCAGTTCAAACTATGGCTACACCTTC.